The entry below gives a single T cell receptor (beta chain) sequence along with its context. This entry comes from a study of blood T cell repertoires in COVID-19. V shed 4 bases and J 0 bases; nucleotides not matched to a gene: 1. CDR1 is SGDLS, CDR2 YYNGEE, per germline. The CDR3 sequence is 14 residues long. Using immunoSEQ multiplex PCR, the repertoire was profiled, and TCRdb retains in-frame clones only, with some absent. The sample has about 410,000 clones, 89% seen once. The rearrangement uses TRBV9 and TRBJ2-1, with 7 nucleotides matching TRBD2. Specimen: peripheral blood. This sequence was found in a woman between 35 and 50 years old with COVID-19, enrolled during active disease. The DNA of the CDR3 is TGTGCCAGCAGCCCTAGCGGCTCCTACAATGAGCAGTTCTTC. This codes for CASSPSGSYNEQFF. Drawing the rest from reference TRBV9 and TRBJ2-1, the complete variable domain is DSGVTQTPKHLITATGQRVTLRCSPRSGDLSVYWYQQSLDQGLQFLIQYYNGEERAKGNILERFSAQQFPDLHSELNLSSLELGDSALYFCASSPSGSYNEQFFGPGTRLTVL.